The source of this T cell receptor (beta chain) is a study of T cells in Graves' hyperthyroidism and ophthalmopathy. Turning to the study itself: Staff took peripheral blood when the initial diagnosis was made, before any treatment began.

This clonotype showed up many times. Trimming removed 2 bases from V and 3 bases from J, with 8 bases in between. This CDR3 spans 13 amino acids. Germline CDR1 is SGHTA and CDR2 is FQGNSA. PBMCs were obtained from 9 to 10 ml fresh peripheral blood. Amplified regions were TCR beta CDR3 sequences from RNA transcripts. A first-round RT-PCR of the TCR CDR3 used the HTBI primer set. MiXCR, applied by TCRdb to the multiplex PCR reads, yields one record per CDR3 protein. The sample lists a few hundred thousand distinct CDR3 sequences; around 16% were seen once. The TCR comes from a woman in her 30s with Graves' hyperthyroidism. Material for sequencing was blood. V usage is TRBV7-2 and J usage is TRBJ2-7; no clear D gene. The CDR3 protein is CASSLSGNYEQYF. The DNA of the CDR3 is TGTGCCAGCAGCTTAAGTGGCAACTACGAGCAGTACTTC.